One sample yielded the 30 T cell receptor beta chains listed below, sequenced in a study of T cells expressing NK-cell markers. TCRdb reprocessed the 5' RACE reads, with one entry per CDR3 protein and no DNA. The sample data list a few hundred thousand distinct CDR3 sequences. Material for sequencing was blood T cells: a sorted CD56 or NKG2C T cell subset, CD4+ or CD8+ T cells, or bulk PBMC T cells (not recorded which). Receptors were obtained from a man aged 18 to 29 in good health.

The chain uses TRBV12-3 or TRBV12-4 and TRBJ2-3; the TCRdb D gene call, TRBD2, has no DNA to confirm it. CDR3 length equals 17 residues. CDR3 sequence: CASSPRSPSGRKDTQYF.

The chain recombines TRBV5-4 with TRBJ2-2; absent DNA, TCRdb's TRBD1 call cannot be checked. The CDR3 is 16 amino acids. CDR1 is SGHNT, CDR2 YYREEE, per germline (reference sequence). The chain's CDR3 is CASSLAGTGHTGELFF.

The rearrangement links TRBV28 to TRBJ2-5; TCRdb's D call, TRBD2, is unchecked because there is no DNA. The germline gives CDR1 MDHEN, CDR2 SYDVKM. The CDR3 sequence is 12 residues long. The CDR3 spells CASTGPQETQYF.

This chain links TRBV21-1 with TRBJ2-5; the D call from TCRdb, TRBD1, cannot be confirmed without DNA. TRBV21-1 is given as a pseudogene. CDR3 length: 15 amino acids. This CDR3 is CASSTRGRRVKTQYF.

The V and J genes are TRBV14 and TRBJ2-5; TCRdb designates TRBD1, a call that cannot be tested without DNA. The CDR3 length is 13 residues. Germline values: CDR1 SGHDN, CDR2 FVKESK. The CDR3 protein is CASRKTGKETQYF.

J is TRBJ2-3 and V is TRBV12-3 or TRBV12-4; the D call of TRBD1 rests on TCRdb alone, since no DNA is present to check it. The CDR3 covers 18 residues. The CDR3 sequence: CASSLIQGVLLSTDTQYF.

The chain uses TRBV4-3 and TRBJ2-7; without DNA, the TCRdb call of TRBD2 cannot be checked. The CDR3 runs to 16 residues. CDR1 is LGHNA, CDR2 YSLEER, per germline. The CDR3 protein is CASSQDRLAGIYEQYF.

This rearrangement joins TRBV7-2 to TRBJ2-5; TCRdb picks TRBD1, but there is no DNA to check that call. CDR3 length: 14 residues. Germline V gene data show CDR1 as SGHTA and CDR2 as FQGNSA. The CDR3 loop reads CASSSRGQGGTQYF.

The chain couples TRBV13 to TRBJ2-4. The CDR3 runs to 12 residues. Germline V gene data show CDR1 as PRHDT and CDR2 as FYEKMQ (reference sequence). CDR3 residues: CASSLVSNIQYF.

The chain joins TRBV24-1 to TRBJ2-3. CDR3 size: 11 residues. The germline V gene encodes CDR1 KGHDR and CDR2 SFDVKD. CDR3 loop: CATRWGDTQYF.

The V call is TRBV20-1, the J call TRBJ2-1; TCRdb proposes TRBD1, but this gene call is untestable without DNA. CDR1 is DFQATT and CDR2 is SNEGSKA in the germline V gene (reference sequence). The length of the CDR3 is 16 residues. The CDR3 is CSARDRAGVPGNEQFF.

CDR3 loop: CASSLAHGERSGELFF. This chain links TRBV7-2 with TRBJ2-2; the TCRdb D gene call, TRBD1, has no DNA to confirm it. CDR1 SGHTA and CDR2 FQGNSA come from the germline V gene. CDR3 size: 16 residues.

This chain links TRBV5-6 with TRBJ2-1; TCRdb's D call of TRBD2 is untestable without DNA. This CDR3 spans 16 amino acids. Germline assignment: CDR1 SGHDT and CDR2 YYEEEE. CDR3 sequence reads: CASSLVPSSSYNEQFF.

The chain has TRBV11-2 and TRBJ2-1; the D call from TCRdb, TRBD2, cannot be confirmed without DNA. Germline V CDR1 and CDR2: SGHAT, FQNNGV. This CDR3 has 16 residues. The CDR3 protein is CASSSKLAIIVNEQFF.

The J gene is TRBJ2-7, the V gene TRBV27; TCRdb picks TRBD1, but there is no DNA to check that call. The germline V gene encodes CDR1 MNHEY and CDR2 SMNVEV (reference sequence). This CDR3 comprises 17 residues. The CDR3 loop is CASSPTPGTSDSYEQYF.

The gene calls are TRBV20-1 and TRBJ2-1; TCRdb proposes TRBD1, but this gene call is untestable without DNA. From germline, CDR1 is DFQATT and CDR2 SNEGSKA (reference sequence). CDR3 length: 16 residues. This chain's CDR3 is CSARDTIRDSYNEQFF.

The rearrangement uses TRBV10-3 and TRBJ2-5. Per germline, CDR1 ENHRY and CDR2 SYGVKD. CDR3 length: 15 residues. The CDR3 spells CAISESNTVPETQYF.

The chain joins TRBV18 to TRBJ2-4; TCRdb proposes TRBD1, but this gene call is untestable without DNA. Germline V gene lookup returns CDR1 KGHSH and CDR2 LQKENI. The length of the CDR3 is 14 residues. CDR3 in amino acids: CASSRLEGQNIQYF.

The rearrangement uses TRBV11-2 and TRBJ2-1; TCRdb reports TRBD2, a call that lacks DNA to check it against. The CDR3 totals 16 residues. Germline V CDR1 and CDR2: SGHAT, FQNNGV. The CDR3: CASSLNPASLVNEQFF. The variable domain in full, completed from reference TRBV11-2 and TRBJ2-1, reads EAGVAQSPRYKIIEKRQSVAFWCNPISGHATLYWYQQILGQGPKLLIQFQNNGVVDDSQLPKDRFSAERLKGVDSTLKIQPAKLEDSAVYLCASSLNPASLVNEQFFGPGTRLTVL.

The chain links TRBV6-5 to TRBJ2-1; the TRBD2 assignment by TCRdb is unverifiable without DNA. Looked up from germline, CDR1 is MNHEY and CDR2 is SVGAGI. The CDR3 is 11 residues long. The CDR3 loop is CASSGPSAQFF.

The V call is TRBV19, the J call TRBJ1-5; TCRdb names TRBD1, which stays unverified in the absence of DNA. Germline CDR1 and CDR2: LNHDA and SQIVND (reference sequence). There are 15 residues in the CDR3. The CDR3 here is CASSLIDRQDQPQHF.

The chain recombines TRBV5-1 with TRBJ2-1; TCRdb's D call of TRBD1 is untestable without DNA. CDR3 length: 17 amino acids. CDR1 is SGHRS and CDR2 is YFSETQ in the germline V gene. CDR3 residues: CASSLSGHPIGDNEQFF.

This sequence joins TRBV12-3 or TRBV12-4 and TRBJ2-4; TCRdb outputs TRBD1, but without DNA this stays unchecked. The CDR3 length is 14 residues. CDR3 sequence reads: CASSRQGPKNIQYF.

This CDR3 reads CASSQRTVGTQYF. The gene calls are TRBV6-2 or TRBV6-3 and TRBJ2-5. Germline assignment: CDR1 MNHEY and CDR2 SVGEGT. CDR3 size: 13 residues.

The chain uses TRBV12-3 or TRBV12-4 and TRBJ2-3. The CDR3 is 14 residues long. The CDR3 spells CASSLASEDDTQYF.

This clonotype is classed as medium-sized (0.01 to 0.1%) by frequency. The chain combines TRBV4-3 with TRBJ2-5; lacking DNA, the TRBD1 call made by TCRdb goes unchecked. Germline CDR1 and CDR2: LGHNA and YSLEER. The CDR3 loop spans 17 amino acids. The CDR3: CASSQGHRQGGQETQYF.

This chain connects TRBV12-3 or TRBV12-4 to TRBJ2-7; absent DNA, TCRdb's TRBD2 call cannot be checked. The CDR3 covers 13 residues. This CDR3 is CASTGLLAYEQYF.

The chain carries TRBV21-1 and TRBJ2-2; TCRdb calls TRBD2, which cannot be checked without DNA. TRBV21-1 represents a pseudogene. The CDR3 runs 14 residues. The CDR3 reads CASSLRGSYGELFF.

The rearrangement uses TRBV12-3 or TRBV12-4 and TRBJ2-3. This CDR3 is 14 amino acids long. CDR3 residues: CASSRWTSPDTQYF.

The CDR3 spells CASSHPTYSLAKNIQYF. The chain uses TRBV19 and TRBJ2-4. CDR3 length: 17 residues. Germline V gene data show CDR1 as LNHDA and CDR2 as SQIVND (reference sequence).